Reported below is one T cell receptor (beta chain). Its antigen is unidentified. Profiling relied on immunoSEQ multiplex PCR, and the TCRdb table lists in-frame clones only, not all of them. Seen here are tens of thousands of clones, around nine tenths observed once, and the top ten hold 4.5%. This specimen belongs to a study of T cell responses to AZD1222 COVID-19 vaccine. Broader study findings: In a largely white British group with more females than males, clonal diversity was possibly underestimated.

The CDR3 is 13 amino acids. Germline V lookup: CDR1 SGHDT, CDR2 YYEEEE. V dropped 5 bases and J dropped 1 base, with 9 bases sitting between them. The source of this sequence is an adult in good health. The V gene is TRBV5-6, the J gene TRBJ1-1; no clear D. Sequenced here: peripheral blood, sampled on day 0 of MenACWY control vaccination. CDR3 coding DNA: TGTGCCAGCAGGGTGGACCCGAACACTGAAGCTTTCTTT. Translation: CASRVDPNTEAFF.